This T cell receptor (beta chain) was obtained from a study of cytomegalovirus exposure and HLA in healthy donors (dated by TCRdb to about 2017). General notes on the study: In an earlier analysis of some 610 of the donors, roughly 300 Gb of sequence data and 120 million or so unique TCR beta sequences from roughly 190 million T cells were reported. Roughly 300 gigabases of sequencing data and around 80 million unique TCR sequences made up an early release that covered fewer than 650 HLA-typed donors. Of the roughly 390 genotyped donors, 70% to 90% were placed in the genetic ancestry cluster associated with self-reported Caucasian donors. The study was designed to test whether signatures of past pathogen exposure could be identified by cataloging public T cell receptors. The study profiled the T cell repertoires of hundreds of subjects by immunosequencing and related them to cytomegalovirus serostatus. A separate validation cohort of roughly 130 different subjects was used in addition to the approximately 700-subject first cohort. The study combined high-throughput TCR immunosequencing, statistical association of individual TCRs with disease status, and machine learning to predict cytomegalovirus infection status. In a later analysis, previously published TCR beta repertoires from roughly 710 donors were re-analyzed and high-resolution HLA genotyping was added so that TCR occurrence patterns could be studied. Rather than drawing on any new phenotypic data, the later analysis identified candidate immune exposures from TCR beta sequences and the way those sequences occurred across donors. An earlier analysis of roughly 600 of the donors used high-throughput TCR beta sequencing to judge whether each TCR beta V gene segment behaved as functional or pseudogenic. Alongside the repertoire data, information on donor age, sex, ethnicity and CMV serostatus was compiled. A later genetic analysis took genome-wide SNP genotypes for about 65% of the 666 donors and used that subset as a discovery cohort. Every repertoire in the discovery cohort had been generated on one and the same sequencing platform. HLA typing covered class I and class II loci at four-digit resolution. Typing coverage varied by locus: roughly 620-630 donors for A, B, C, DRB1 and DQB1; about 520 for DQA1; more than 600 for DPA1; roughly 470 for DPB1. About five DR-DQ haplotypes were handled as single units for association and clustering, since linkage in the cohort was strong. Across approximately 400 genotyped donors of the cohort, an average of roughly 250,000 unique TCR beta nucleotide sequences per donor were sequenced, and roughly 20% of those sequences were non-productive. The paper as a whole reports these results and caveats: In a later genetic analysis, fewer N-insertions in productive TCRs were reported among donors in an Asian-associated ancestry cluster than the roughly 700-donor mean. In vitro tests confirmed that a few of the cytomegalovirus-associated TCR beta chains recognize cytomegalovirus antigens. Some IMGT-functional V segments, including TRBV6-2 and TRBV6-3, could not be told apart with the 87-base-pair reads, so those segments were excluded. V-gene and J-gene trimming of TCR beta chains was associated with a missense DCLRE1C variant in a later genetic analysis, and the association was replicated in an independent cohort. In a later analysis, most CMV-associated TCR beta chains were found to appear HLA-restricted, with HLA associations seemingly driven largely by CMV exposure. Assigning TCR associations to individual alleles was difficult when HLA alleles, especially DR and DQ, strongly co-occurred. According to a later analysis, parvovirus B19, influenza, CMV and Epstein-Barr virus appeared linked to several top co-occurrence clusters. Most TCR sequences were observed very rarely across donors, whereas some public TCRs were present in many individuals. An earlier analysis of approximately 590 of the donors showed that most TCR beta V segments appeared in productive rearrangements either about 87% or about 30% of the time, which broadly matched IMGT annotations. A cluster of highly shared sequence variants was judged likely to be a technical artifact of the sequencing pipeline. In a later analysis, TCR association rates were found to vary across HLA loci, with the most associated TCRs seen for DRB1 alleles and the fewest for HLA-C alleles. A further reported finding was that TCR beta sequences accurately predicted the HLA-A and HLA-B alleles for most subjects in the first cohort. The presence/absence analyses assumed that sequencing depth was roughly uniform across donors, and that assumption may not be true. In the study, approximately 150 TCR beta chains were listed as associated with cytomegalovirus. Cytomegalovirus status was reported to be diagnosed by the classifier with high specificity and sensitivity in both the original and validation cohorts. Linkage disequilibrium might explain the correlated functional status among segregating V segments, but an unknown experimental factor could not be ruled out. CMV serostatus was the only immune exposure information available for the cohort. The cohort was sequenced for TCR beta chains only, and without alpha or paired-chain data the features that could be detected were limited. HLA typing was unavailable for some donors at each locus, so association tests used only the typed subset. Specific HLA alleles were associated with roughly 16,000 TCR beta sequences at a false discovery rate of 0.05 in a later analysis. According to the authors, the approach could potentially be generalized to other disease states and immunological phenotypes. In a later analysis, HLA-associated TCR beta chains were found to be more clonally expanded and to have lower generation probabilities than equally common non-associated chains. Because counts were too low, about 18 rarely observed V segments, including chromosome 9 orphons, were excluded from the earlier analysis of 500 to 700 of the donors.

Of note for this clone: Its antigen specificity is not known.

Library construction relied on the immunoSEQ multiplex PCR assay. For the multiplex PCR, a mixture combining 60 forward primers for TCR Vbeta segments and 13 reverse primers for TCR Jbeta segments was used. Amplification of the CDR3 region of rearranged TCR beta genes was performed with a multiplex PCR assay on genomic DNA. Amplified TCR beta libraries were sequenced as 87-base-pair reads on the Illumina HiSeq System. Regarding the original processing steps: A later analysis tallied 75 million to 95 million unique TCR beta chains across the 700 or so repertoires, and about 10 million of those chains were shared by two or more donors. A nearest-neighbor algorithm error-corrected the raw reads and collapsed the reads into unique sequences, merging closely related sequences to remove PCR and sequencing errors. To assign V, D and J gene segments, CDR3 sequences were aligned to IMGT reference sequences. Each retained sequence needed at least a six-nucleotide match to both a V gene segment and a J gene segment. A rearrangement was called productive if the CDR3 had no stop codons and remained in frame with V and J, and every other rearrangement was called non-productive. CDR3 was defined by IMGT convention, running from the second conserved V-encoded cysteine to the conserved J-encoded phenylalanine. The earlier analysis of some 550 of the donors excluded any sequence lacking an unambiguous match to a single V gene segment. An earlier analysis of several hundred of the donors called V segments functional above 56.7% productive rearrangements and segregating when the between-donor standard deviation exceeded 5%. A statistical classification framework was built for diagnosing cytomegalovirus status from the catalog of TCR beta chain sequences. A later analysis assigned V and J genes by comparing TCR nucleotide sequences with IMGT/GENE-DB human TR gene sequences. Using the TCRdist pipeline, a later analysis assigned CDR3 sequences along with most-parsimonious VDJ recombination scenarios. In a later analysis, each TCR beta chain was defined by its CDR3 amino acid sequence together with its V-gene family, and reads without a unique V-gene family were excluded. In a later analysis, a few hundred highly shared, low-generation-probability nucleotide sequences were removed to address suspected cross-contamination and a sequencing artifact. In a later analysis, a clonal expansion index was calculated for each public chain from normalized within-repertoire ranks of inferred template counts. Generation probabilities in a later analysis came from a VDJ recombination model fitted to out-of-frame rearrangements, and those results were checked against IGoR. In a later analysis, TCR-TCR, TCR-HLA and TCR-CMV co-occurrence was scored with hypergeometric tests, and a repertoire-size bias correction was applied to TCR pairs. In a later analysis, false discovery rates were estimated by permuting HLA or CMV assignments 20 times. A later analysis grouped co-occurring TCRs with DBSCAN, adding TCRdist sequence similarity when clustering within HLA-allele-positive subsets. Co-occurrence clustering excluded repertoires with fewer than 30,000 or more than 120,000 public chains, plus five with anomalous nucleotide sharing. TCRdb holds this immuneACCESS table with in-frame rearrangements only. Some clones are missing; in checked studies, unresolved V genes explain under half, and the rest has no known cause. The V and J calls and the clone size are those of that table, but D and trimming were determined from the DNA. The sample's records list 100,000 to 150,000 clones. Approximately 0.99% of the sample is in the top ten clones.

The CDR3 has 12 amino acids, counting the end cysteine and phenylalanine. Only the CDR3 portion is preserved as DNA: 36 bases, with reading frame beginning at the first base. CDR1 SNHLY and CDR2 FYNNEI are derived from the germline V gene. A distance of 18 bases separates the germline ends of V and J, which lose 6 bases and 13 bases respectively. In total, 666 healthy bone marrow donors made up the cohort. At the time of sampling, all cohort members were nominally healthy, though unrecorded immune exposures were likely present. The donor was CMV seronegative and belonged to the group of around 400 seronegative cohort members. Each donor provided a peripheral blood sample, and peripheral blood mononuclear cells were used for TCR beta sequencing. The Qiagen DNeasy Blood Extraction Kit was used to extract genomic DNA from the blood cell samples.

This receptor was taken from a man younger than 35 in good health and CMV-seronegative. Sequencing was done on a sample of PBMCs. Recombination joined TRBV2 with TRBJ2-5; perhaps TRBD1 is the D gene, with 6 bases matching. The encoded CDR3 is CASSRTDRIRYF. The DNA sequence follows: TGTGCCAGCAGCCGGACAGACAGAATTAGGTACTTC.